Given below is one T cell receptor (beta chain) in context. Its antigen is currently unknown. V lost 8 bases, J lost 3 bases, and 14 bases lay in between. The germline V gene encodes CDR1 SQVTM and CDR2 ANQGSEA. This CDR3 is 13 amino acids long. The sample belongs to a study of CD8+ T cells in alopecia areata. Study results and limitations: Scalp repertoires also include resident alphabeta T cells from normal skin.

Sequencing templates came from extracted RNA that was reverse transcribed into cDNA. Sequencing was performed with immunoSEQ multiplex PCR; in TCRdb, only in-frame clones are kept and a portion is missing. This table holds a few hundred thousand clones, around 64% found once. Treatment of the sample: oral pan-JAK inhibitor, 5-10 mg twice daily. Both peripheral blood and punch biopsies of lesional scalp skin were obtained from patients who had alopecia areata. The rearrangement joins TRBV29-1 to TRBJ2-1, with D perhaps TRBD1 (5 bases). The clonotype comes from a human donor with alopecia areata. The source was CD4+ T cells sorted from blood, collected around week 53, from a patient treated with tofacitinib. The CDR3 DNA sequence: TGCAGCCTGGGGCAGGATGACTACAATGAGCAGTTCTTC. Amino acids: CSLGQDDYNEQFF.